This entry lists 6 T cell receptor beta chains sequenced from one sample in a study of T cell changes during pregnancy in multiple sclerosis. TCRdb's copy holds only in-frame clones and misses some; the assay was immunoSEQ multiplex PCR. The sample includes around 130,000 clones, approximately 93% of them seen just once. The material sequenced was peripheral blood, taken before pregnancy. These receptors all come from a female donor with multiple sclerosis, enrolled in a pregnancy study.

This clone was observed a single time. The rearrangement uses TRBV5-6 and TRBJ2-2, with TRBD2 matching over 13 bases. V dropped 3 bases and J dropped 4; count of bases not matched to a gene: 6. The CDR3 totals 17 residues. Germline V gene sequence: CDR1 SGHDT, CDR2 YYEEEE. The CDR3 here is CASSSGLAGPLTGELFF. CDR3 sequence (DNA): TGTGCCAGCAGCTCGGGACTAGCGGGGCCGCTCACCGGGGAGCTGTTTTTT. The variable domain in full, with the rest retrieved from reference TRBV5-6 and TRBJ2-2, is DAGVTQSPTHLIKTRGQQVTLRCSPKSGHDTVSWYQQALGQGPQFIFQYYEEEERQRGNFPDRFSGHQFPNYSSELNVNALLLGDSALYLCASSSGLAGPLTGELFFGEGSRLTVL.

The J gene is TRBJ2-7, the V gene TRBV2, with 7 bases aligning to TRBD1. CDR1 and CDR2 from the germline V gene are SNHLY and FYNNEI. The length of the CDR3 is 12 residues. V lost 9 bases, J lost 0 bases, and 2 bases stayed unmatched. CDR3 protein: CASRDSSYEQYF. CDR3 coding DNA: TGTGCCAGTCGGGACAGCTCCTACGAGCAGTACTTC. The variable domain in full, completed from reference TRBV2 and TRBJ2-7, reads EPEVTQTPSHQVTQMGQEVILRCVPISNHLYFYWYRQILGQKVEFLVSFYNNEISEKSEIFDDQFSVERPDGSNFTLKIRSTKLEDSAMYFCASRDSSYEQYFGPGTRLTVT.

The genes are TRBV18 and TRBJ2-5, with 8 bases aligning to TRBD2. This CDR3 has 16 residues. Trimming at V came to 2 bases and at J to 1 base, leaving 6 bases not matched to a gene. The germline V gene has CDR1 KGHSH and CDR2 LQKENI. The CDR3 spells CASSPLAGGRQETQYF. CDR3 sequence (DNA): TGTGCCAGCTCACCATTGGCGGGGGGCCGCCAAGAGACCCAGTACTTC.

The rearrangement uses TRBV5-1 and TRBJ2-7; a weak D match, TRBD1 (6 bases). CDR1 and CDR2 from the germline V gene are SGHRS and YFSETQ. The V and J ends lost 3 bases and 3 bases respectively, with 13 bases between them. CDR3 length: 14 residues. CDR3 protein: CASSYSGQVYEQYF. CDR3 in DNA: TGCGCCAGCAGCTATTCGGGACAAGTCTACGAGCAGTACTTC.

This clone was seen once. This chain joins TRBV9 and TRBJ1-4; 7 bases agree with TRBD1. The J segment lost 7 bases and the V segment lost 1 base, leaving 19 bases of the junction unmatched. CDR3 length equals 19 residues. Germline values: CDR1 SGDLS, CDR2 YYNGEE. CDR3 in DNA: TGTGCCAGCAGCGTACCGTCGTCGGTACAGGGGTACAGGCGTGAAAAACTGTTTTTT. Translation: CASSVPSSVQGYRREKLFF.

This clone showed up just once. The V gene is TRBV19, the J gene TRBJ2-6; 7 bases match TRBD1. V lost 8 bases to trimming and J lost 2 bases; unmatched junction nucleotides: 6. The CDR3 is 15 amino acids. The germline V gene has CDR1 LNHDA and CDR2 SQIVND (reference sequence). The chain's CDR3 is CASYPTGPGANVLTF. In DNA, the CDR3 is TGTGCCAGTTACCCGACAGGGCCTGGGGCCAACGTCCTGACTTTC.